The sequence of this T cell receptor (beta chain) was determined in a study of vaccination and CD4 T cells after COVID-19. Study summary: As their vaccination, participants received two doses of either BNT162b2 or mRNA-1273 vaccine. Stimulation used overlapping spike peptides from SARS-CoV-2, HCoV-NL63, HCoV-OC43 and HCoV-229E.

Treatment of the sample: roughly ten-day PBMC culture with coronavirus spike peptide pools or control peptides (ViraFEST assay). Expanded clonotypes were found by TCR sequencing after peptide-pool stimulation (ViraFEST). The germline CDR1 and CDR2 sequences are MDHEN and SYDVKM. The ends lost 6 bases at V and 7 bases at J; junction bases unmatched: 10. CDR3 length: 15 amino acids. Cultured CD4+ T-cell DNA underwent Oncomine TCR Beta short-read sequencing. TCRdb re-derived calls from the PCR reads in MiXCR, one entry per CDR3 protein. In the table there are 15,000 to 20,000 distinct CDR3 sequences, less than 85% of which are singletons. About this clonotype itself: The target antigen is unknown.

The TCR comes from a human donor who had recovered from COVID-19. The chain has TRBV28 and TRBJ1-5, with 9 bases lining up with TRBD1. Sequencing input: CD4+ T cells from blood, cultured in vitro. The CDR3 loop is CASRPEQGAGQPQHF. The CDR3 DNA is TGTGCCAGCAGGCCAGAACAGGGGGCAGGGCAGCCCCAGCATTTT.